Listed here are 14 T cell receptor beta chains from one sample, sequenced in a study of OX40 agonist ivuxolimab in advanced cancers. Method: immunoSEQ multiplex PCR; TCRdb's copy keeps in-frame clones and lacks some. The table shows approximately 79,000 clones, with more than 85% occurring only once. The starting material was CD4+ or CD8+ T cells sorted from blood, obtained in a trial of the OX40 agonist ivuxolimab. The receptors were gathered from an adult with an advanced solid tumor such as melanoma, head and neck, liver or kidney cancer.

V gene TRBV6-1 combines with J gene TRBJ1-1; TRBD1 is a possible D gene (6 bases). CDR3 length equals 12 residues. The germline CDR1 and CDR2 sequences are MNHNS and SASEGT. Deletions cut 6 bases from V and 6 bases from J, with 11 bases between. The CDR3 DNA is TGTGCCAGCAGACAGGGTCGGGCTGAAGCTTTCTTT. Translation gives CASRQGRAEAFF.

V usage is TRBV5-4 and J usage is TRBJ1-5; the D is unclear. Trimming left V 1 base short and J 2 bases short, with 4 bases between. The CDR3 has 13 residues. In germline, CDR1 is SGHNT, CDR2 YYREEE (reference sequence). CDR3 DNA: TGTGCCAGCAGCTTGAAGGGCAATCAGCCCCAGCATTTT. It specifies CASSLKGNQPQHF.

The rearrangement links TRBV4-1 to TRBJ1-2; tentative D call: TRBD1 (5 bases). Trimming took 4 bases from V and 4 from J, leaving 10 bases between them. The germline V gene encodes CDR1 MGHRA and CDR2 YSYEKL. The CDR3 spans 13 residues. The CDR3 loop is CASSPRQPYGYTF. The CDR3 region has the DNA TGCGCCAGCAGCCCTAGACAGCCCTATGGCTACACCTTC.

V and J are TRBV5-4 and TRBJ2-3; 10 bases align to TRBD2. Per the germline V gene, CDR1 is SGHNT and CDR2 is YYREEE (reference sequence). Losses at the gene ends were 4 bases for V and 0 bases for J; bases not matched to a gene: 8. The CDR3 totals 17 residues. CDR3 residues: CASSVPGLAASTDTQYF. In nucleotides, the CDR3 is TGTGCCAGCAGCGTACCAGGACTAGCGGCTAGCACAGATACGCAGTATTTT.

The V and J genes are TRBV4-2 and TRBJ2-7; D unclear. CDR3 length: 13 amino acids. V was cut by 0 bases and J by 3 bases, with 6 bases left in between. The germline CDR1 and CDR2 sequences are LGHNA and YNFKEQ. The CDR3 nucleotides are TGTGCCAGCAGCCAAGATAGAAGCTACGAGCAGTACTTC. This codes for CASSQDRSYEQYF.

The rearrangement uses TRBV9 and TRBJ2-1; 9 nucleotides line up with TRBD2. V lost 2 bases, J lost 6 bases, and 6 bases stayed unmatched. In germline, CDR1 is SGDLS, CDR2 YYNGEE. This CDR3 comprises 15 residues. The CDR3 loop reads CASSVGLAGFNEQFF. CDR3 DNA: TGTGCCAGCAGCGTGGGTCTAGCGGGGTTCAATGAGCAGTTCTTC. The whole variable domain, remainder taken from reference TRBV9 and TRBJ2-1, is DSGVTQTPKHLITATGQRVTLRCSPRSGDLSVYWYQQSLDQGLQFLIQYYNGEERAKGNILERFSAQQFPDLHSELNLSSLELGDSALYFCASSVGLAGFNEQFFGPGTRLTVL.

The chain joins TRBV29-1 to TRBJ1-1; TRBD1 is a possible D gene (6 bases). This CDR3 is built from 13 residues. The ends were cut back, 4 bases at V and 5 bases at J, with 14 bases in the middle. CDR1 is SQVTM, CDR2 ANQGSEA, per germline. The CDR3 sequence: CSVVRGAQTEAFF. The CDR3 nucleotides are TGCAGCGTTGTGCGGGGGGCACAAACTGAAGCTTTCTTT.

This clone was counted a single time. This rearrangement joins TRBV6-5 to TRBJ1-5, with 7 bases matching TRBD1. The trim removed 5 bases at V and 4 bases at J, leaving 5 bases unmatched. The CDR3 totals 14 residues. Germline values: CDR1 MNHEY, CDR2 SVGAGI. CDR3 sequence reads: CASSEGQPNQPQHF. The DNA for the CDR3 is TGTGCCAGCAGTGAGGGACAGCCTAATCAGCCCCAGCATTTT.

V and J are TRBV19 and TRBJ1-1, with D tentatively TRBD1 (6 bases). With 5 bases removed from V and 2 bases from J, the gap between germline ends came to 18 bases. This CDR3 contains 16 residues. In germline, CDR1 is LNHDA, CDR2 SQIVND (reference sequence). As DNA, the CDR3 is TGTGCCAGTAGTGGCGGAGGGGCAGGGGAAAACACTGAAGCTTTCTTT. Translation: CASSGGGAGENTEAFF.

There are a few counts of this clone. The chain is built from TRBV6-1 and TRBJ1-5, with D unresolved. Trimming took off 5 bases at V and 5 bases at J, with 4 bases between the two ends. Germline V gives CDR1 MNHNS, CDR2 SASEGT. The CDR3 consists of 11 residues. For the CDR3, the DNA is TGTGCCAGCAGTCTACATCAGCCCCAGCATTTT. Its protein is CASSLHQPQHF.

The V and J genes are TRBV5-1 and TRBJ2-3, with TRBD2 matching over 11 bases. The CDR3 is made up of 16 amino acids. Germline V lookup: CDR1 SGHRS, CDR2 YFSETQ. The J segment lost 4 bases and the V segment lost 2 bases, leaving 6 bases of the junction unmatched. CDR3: CASSLSRLAGPDTQYF. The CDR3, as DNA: TGCGCCAGCAGCTTATCCCGACTAGCGGGACCAGATACGCAGTATTTT.

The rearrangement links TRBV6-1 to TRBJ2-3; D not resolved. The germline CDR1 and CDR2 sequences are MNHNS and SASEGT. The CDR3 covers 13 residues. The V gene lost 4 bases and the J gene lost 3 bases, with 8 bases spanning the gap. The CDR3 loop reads CASSGYGTDTQYF. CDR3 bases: TGTGCCAGCAGTGGGTACGGGACAGATACGCAGTATTTT.

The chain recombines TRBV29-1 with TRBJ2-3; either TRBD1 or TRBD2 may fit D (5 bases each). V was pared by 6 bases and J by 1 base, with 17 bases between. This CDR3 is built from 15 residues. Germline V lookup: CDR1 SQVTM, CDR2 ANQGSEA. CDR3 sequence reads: CSVPRDRTRTDTQYF. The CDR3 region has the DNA TGCAGCGTCCCCCGGGACCGGACCCGCACAGATACGCAGTATTTT.

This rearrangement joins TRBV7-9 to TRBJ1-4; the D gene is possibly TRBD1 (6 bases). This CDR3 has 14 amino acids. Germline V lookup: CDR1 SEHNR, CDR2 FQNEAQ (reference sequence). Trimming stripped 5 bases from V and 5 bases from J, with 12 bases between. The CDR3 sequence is CASSLRQENEKLFF. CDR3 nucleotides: TGTGCCAGCAGCCTACGACAGGAGAATGAAAAACTGTTTTTT.